The sequence of this T cell receptor (beta chain) was determined in a study of T cell responses to AZD1222 COVID-19 vaccine. General observations from the study: Across spike, vaccine-associated CD4 TCRs were found, dominant at 160-218 and 743-854. Repertoires were obtained solely post-peak T cell response.

Worth noting for this clone: Its antigen is not identified.

V lost 6 bases to trimming and J lost 0 bases; unmatched junction nucleotides: 8. Germline CDR1 reads KGHSH; CDR2 reads LQKENI. This CDR3 contains 16 residues. TCRdb keeps only in-frame clones here, not all; method: immunoSEQ multiplex PCR. The sample includes more than 100,000 clones, around 90% of them seen just once. This chain connects TRBV18 to TRBJ1-5, with 7 bases identical to TRBD1. This clonotype was obtained from an adult in good health. The sample in question was peripheral blood, obtained on day 0 of AZD1222 vaccination. The DNA for the CDR3 is TGTGCCAGCTCTCCGGAGGGACAGCTTAGCAATCAGCCCCAGCATTTT. It encodes CASSPEGQLSNQPQHF.